The T cell receptor (beta chain) described here comes from a study of Ad26.COV2.S vaccination and SARS-CoV-2 variants. Treatment indicated: some 20 received Ad26.COV2.S at low or high dose, single or two shots; about 5 received placebo; per-sample allocation not given. Specimens were obtained on day 63 following the first vaccine or placebo injection. The individual, an adult aged 18-55 years, was a donor in Boston. Clones were sequenced by immunoSEQ multiplex PCR, and TCRdb holds only the in-frame ones, with some missing. There are 350,000 to 450,000 clones in the sample; around 91% occur only once, and under 2% lies in the top ten. This clone was seen a handful of times. The input for sequencing was peripheral blood, taken in a trial of Ad26.COV2.S vaccine versus placebo. The TCR sequence derives from a person between 18 and 65 years old who received the Ad26.COV2.S COVID-19 vaccine or a placebo.

The CDR3 bases are TGTGCCAGCAGCCAAGGGACAGGGGCCTACGAGCAGTACTTC. Translating gives CASSQGTGAYEQYF. V usage is TRBV3-1 (or the pseudogene TRBV3-2) and J usage is TRBJ2-7, with TRBD1 identical over 9 bases. J lost 2 bases, V lost 1 base, and 0 bases had no gene match. Germline CDR1 reads LGHDT; CDR2 reads YNNKEL (reference sequence). This CDR3 has 14 amino acids.